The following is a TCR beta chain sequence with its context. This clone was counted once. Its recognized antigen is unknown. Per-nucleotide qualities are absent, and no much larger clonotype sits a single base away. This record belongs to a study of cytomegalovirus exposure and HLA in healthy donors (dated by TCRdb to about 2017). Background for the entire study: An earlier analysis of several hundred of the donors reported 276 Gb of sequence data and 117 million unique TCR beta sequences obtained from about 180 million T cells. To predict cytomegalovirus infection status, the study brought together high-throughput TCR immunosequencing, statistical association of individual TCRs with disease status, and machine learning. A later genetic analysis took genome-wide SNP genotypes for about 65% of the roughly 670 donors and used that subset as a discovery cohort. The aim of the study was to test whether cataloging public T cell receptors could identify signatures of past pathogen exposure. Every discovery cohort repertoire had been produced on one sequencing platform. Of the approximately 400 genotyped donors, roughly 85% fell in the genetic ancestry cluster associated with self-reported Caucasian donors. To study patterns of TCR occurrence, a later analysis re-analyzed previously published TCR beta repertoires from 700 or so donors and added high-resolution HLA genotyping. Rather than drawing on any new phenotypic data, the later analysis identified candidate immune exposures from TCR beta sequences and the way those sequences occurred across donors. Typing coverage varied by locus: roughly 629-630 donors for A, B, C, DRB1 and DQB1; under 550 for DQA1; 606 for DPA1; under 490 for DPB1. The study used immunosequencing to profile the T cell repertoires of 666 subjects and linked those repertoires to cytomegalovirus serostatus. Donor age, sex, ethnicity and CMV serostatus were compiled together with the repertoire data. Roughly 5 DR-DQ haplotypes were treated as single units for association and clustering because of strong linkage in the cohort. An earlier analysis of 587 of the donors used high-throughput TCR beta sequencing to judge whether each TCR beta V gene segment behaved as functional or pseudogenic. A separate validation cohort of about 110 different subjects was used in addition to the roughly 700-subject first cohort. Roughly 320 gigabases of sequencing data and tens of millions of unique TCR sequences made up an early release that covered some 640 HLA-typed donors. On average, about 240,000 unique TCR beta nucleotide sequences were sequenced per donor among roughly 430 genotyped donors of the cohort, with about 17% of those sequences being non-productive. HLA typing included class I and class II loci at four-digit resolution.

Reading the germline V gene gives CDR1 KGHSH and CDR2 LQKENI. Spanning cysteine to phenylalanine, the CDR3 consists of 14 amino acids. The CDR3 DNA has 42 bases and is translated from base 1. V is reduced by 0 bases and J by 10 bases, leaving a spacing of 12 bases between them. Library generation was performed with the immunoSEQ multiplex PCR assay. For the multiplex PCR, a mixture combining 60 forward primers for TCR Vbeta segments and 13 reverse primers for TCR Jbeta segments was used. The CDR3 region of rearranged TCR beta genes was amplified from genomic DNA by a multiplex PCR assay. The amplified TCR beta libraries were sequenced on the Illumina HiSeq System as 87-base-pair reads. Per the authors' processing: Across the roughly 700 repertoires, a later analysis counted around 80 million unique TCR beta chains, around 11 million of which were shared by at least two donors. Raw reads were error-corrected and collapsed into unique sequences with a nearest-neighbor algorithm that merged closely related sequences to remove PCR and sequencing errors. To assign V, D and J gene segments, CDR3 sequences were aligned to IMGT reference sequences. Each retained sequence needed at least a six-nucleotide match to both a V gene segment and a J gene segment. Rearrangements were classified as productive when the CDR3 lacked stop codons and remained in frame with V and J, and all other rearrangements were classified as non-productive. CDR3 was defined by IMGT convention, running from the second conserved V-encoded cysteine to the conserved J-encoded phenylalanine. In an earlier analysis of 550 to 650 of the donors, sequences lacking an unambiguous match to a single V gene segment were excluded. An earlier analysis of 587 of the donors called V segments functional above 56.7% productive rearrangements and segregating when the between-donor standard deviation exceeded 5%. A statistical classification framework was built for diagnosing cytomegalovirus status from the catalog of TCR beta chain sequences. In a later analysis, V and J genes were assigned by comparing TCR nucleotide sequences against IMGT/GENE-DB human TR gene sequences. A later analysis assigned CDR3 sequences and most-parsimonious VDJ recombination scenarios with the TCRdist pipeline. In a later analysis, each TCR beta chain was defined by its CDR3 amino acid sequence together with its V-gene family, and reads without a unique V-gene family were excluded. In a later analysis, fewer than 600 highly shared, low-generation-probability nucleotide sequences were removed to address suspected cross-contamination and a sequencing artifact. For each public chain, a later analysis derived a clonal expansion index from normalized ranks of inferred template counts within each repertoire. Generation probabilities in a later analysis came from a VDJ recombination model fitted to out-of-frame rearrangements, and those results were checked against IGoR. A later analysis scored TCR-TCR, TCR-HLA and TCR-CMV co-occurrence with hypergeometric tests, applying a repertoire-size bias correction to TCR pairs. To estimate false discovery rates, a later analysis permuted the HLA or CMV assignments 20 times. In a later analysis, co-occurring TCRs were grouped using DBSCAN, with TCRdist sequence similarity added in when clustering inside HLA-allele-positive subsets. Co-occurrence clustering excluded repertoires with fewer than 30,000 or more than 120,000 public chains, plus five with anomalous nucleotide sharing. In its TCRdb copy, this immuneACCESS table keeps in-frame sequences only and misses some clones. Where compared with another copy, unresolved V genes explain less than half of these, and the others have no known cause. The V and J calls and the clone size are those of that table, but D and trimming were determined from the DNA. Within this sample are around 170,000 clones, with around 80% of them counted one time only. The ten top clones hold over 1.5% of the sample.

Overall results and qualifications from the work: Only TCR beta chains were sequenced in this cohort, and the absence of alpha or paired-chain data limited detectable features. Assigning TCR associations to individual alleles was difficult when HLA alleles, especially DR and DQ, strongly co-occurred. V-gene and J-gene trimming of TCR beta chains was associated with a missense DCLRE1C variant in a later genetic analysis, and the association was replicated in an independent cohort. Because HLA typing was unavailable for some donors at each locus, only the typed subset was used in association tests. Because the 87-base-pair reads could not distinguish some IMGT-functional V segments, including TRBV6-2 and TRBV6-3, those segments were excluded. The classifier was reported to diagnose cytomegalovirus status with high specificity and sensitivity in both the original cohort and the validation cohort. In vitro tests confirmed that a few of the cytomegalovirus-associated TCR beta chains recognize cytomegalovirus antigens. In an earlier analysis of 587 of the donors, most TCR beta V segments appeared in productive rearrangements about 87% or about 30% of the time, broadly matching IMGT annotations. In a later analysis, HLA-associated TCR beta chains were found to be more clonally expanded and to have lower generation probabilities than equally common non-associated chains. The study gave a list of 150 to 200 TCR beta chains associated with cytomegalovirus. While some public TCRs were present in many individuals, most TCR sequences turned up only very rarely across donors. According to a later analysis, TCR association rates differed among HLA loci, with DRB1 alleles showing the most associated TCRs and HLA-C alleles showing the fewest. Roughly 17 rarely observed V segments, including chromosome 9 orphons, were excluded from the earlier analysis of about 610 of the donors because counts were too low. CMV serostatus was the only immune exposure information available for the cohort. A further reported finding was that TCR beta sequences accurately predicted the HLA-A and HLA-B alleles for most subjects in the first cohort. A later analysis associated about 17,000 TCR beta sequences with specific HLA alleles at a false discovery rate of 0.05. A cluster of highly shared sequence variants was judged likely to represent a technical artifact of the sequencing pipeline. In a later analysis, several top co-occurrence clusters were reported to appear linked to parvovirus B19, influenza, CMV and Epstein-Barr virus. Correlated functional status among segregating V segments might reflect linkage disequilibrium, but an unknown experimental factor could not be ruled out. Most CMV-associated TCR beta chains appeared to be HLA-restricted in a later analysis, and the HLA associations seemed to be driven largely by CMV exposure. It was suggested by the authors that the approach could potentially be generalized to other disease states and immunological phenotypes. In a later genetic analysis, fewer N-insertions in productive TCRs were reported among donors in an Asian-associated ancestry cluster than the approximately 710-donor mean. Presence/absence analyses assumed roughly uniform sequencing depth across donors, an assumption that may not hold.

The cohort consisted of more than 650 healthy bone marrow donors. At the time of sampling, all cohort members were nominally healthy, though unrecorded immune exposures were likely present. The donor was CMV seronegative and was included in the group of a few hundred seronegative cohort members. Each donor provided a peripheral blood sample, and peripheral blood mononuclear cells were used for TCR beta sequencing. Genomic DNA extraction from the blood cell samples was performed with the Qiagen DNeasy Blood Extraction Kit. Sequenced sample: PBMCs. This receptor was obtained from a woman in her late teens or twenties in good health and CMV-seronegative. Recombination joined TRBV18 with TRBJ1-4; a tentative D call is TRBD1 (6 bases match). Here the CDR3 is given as CASSPPTGTGKLFF. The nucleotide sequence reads TGTGCCAGCTCACCACCGACAGGTACTGGAAAACTGTTTTTT.